A single sample is the source of the 25 T cell receptor beta chains below, sequenced in a study of control samples from healthy donors and cancer patients. Method: immunoSEQ multiplex PCR; TCRdb's copy keeps in-frame clones and lacks some. Seen here are tens of thousands of clones, about nine tenths observed once, and the top ten hold over 4.5%. What was sequenced was PBMCs. The source is a man aged 60 to 75 with colorectal cancer.

The V and J genes are TRBV3-1 (or the pseudogene TRBV3-2) and TRBJ1-2; tentatively, D is TRBD1 (5 bases). Germline values: CDR1 LGHDT, CDR2 YNNKEL (reference sequence). Trimming left V 2 bases short and J 8 bases short, with 12 bases between. This CDR3 spans 13 amino acids. The CDR3 loop is CASSQRGAYGYTF. Written as DNA, the CDR3 is TGTGCCAGCAGCCAAAGGGGAGCCTACGGCTACACCTTC.

The chain carries TRBV7-3 and TRBJ2-5; D tentatively fits TRBD1 or TRBD2 (5 bases each). The CDR3 is made up of 16 amino acids. V was cut by 5 bases and J by 5 bases, with 21 bases left in between. Looked up from germline, CDR1 is SGHTA and CDR2 is FQGTGA. Here the CDR3 reads CASSPAGTRRGETQYF. The CDR3 DNA follows: TGTGCCAGCAGCCCAGCAGGGACGCGTCGAGGGGAGACCCAGTACTTC.

The chain has TRBV5-5 and TRBJ2-7; TRBD1 is a possible D gene (6 bases). Deletions cut 4 bases from V and 5 bases from J, with 22 bases between. The CDR3 totals 16 residues. Germline loops: CDR1 SGHKS, CDR2 YYEKEE (reference sequence). The DNA of the CDR3 is TGTGCCAGCAGCCATGTGGACAGACGCCTGGAGGACGAGCAGTACTTC. Translated, it gives CASSHVDRRLEDEQYF.

The genes are TRBV6-5 and TRBJ2-1, with D unclear. The CDR3 length is 15 residues. V lost 7 bases, J lost 6 bases, and 19 bases lay in between. CDR1 and CDR2 from the germline V gene are MNHEY and SVGAGI. This CDR3 reads CASNNHRSVLNEQFF. The CDR3 DNA sequence: TGTGCCAGCAACAACCACCGGAGTGTACTCAATGAGCAGTTCTTC.

This clone has just one count. This chain joins TRBV5-5 and TRBJ1-3; a possible D gene is TRBD1 (6 bases). The CDR3 sequence is 15 residues long. V was trimmed by 2 bases and J by 0 bases, leaving 9 bases between them. CDR1 and CDR2 (germline): SGHKS, YYEKEE (reference sequence). CDR3 nucleotides: TGTGCCAGCAGCTTTACAGGGAACTCTGGAAACACCATATATTTT. This codes for CASSFTGNSGNTIYF.

This sequence joins TRBV11-2 and TRBJ1-1; D perhaps matches TRBD1 (5 bases). This CDR3 is 14 amino acids long. Germline V lookup: CDR1 SGHAT, CDR2 FQNNGV. Trimming stripped 5 bases from V and 2 bases from J, with 12 bases between. CDR3 amino acids: CASSARDGNTEAFF. In DNA, the CDR3 is TGTGCCAGCAGCGCAAGGGACGGCAACACTGAAGCTTTCTTT.

The rearrangement links TRBV24-1 to TRBJ1-5; D gene unclear. The length of the CDR3 is 14 residues. V lost 5 bases, J lost 5 bases, and 12 bases lay in between. Germline V gene lookup returns CDR1 KGHDR and CDR2 SFDVKD. CDR3 amino acids: CATSGAGADQPQHF. The DNA for the CDR3 is TGTGCCACCAGTGGGGCGGGCGCGGATCAGCCCCAGCATTTT.

The chain couples TRBV2 to TRBJ2-1; D tentatively reads TRBD1 or TRBD2 (7 bases each). V was clipped by 8 bases and J by 6 bases, with 14 bases between them. The CDR3 totals 13 residues. Germline V CDR1 and CDR2: SNHLY, FYNNEI. CDR3 protein: CASASGGGNEQFF. CDR3 DNA: TGTGCCAGCGCCTCAGGGGGGGGCAATGAGCAGTTCTTC.

This chain uses TRBV10-3 with TRBJ2-7; 12 bases align to TRBD2. The V segment lost 7 bases and the J segment 0 bases; nucleotides outside the gene matches: 1. The length of the CDR3 is 14 residues. CDR1 and CDR2 (germline): ENHRY, SYGVKD. Here the CDR3 reads CAIMTSGGSYEQYF. In nucleotides, the CDR3 is TGTGCCATCATGACTAGCGGGGGCTCCTACGAGCAGTACTTC.

V gene TRBV4-3 combines with J gene TRBJ2-4; perhaps D is TRBD1 or TRBD2 (7 bases each). V gave up 0 bases and J gave up 4 bases, with 13 bases separating them. The CDR3 runs to 16 residues. Germline CDR1 is LGHNA and CDR2 is YSLEER. The CDR3 DNA is TGCGCCAGCAGCCAAGACGGCAGGGGGGGGAAAAACATTCAGTACTTC. It yields the protein CASSQDGRGGKNIQYF.

This clone appeared many times. The V gene is TRBV27, the J gene TRBJ2-2, with TRBD2 matching over 7 bases. Germline CDR1 MNHEY, CDR2 SMNVEV (reference sequence). V lost 1 base, J lost 5 bases, and 7 bases stayed unmatched. The CDR3 sequence is 16 residues long. The CDR3 is CASSLYGPGGTGELFF. CDR3 DNA: TGTGCCAGCAGTTTATACGGCCCGGGGGGTACCGGGGAGCTGTTTTTT.

The chain carries TRBV28 and TRBJ1-3, with D possibly TRBD1 on 5 matching bases. The germline V and J ends were trimmed by 7 bases and 2 bases, with 6 bases remaining between them. Germline assignment: CDR1 MDHEN and CDR2 SYDVKM. The CDR3 extends over 12 amino acids. For the CDR3, the DNA is TGTGCCAGCACGGGGGCTGGAAACACCATATATTTT. It translates to CASTGAGNTIYF.

V usage is TRBV7-9 and J usage is TRBJ2-7, with D possibly being TRBD1 (5 bases). V gave up 1 base and J gave up 4 bases, with 8 bases separating them. The CDR3 length is 13 residues. The germline V gene has CDR1 SEHNR and CDR2 FQNEAQ (reference sequence). In DNA form, the CDR3 reads TGTGCCAGCAGCTTAGGATCAGGGTACGAGCAGTACTTC. It encodes CASSLGSGYEQYF.

The table lists this clone with a few counts. The chain carries TRBV19 and TRBJ1-5; D call uncertain. The CDR3 has 15 residues. CDR1 is LNHDA, CDR2 SQIVND, per germline (reference sequence). Trimming removed 3 bases at V and 9 bases at J, with 18 bases between. This chain's CDR3 is CASSILGGPERPQHF. The CDR3 DNA follows: TGTGCCAGTAGTATCCTTGGCGGCCCTGAGCGGCCCCAGCATTTT.

This clone is a singleton in its sample. This sample also contains other DNA sequences that code for the same CDR3. CDR3 protein: CASSPRDRTQETQYF. CDR3 DNA sequence: TGTGCCAGCAGCCCCCGGGACAGAACCCAAGAGACCCAGTACTTC. The gene calls are TRBV9 and TRBJ2-5; 7 positions match TRBD1. J lost 1 base, V lost 4 bases, and 7 bases had no gene match. CDR3 length: 15 amino acids. Germline lookup yields CDR1 SGDLS and CDR2 YYNGEE.

The chain is built from TRBV6-5 and TRBJ1-6; D unresolved. The CDR3 is 12 amino acids. Germline CDR1 is MNHEY and CDR2 is SVGAGI. The germline V and J ends were trimmed by 5 bases and 7 bases, with 6 bases remaining between them. CDR3 nucleotides: TGTGCCAGCAGTAGTGGGAATTCACCCCTCCACTTT. It specifies CASSSGNSPLHF.

The CDR3 region is CASSLGEVTYNEQFF. The CDR3 DNA is TGTGCCAGCAGCTTGGGGGAGGTTACCTACAATGAGCAGTTCTTC. The chain recombines TRBV5-4 with TRBJ2-1; D is possibly TRBD2 (6 bases). Trimming removed 0 bases at V and 2 bases at J, with 9 bases between. Germline assignment: CDR1 SGHNT and CDR2 YYREEE (reference sequence). CDR3 size: 15 residues. Full variable domain (missing parts from reference TRBV5-4 and TRBJ2-1): ETGVTQSPTHLIKTRGQQVTLRCSSQSGHNTVSWYQQALGQGPQFIFQYYREEENGRGNFPPRFSGLQFPNYSSELNVNALELDDSALYLCASSLGEVTYNEQFFGPGTRLTVL.

The V and J genes are TRBV7-2 and TRBJ1-1; no reliable D call. Germline CDR1 reads SGHTA; CDR2 reads FQGNSA. Trimming pared 5 bases from V and 1 base from J, leaving 11 bases between. CDR3 length: 14 amino acids. The CDR3 coding sequence is TGTGCCAGCAGCCCCTCCCGCACGAACACTGAAGCTTTCTTT. Translation: CASSPSRTNTEAFF.

The V call is TRBV6-5, the J call TRBJ1-5; D unclear. Trimming stripped 5 bases from V and 2 bases from J, with 13 bases between. Per germline, CDR1 MNHEY and CDR2 SVGAGI. CDR3 length: 15 amino acids. The CDR3 coding sequence is TGTGCCAGCAGTCCTGAAGGGTTGGGCAATCAGCCCCAGCATTTT. It specifies CASSPEGLGNQPQHF.

The V and J genes are TRBV5-1 and TRBJ2-3; TRBD2 aligns across 11 bases. The germline gives CDR1 SGHRS, CDR2 YFSETQ. V lost 7 bases to trimming and J lost 3 bases; unmatched junction nucleotides: 4. This CDR3 is built from 14 residues. The DNA for the CDR3 is TGCGCCAGCGCGACTAGCGGGGATACAGATACGCAGTATTTT. Residues: CASATSGDTDTQYF.

The chain is built from TRBV25-1 and TRBJ1-2; D may be TRBD1 (5 bases). V was trimmed by 2 bases and J by 7 bases, leaving 5 bases between them. Germline V lookup: CDR1 MGHDK, CDR2 SYGVNS. This CDR3 is 11 amino acids long. CDR3 nucleotide sequence: TGTGCCAGCAGTGAAGGGGGTGGCTACACCTTC. It specifies CASSEGGGYTF.

In this sample, this clone turned up a few times. The CDR3: CASSPDLRAQYF. For the CDR3, the DNA is TGCGCCAGCAGCCCCGACCTCCGGGCCCAGTACTTC. The chain has TRBV5-1 and TRBJ2-5; D uncertain. Trimming cost V 4 bases and J 9 bases, with 13 bases left between them. There are 12 residues in the CDR3. The germline CDR1 and CDR2 sequences are SGHRS and YFSETQ.

The chain uses TRBV28 and TRBJ1-4, with D maybe TRBD1 (6 bases). V was clipped by 2 bases and J by 7 bases, with 14 bases between them. The CDR3 length is 15 residues. Per germline, CDR1 MDHEN and CDR2 SYDVKM. CDR3 nucleotides: TGTGCCAGCAGTTTAGGTACCAGGGGATTTGAAAAACTGTTTTTT. Its protein is CASSLGTRGFEKLFF.

This sequence joins TRBV6-5 and TRBJ1-6; 9 bases are a match to TRBD1. CDR1 MNHEY and CDR2 SVGAGI come from the germline V gene. The trim removed 7 bases at V and 7 bases at J, leaving 8 bases unmatched. There are 15 residues in the CDR3. CDR3 coding DNA: TGTGCCAGCATCTTACAGGGGGCGCGGAATTCACCCCTCCACTTT. Protein sequence: CASILQGARNSPLHF.

The CDR3 bases are TGTGCCAGCAGCCCAAAAAACCGACTAGAAGAGACCCAGTACTTC. Protein sequence: CASSPKNRLEETQYF. The J gene is TRBJ2-5, the V gene TRBV4-2; D perhaps matches TRBD2 (6 bases). V was trimmed by 4 bases and J by 3 bases, leaving 15 bases between them. The germline V gene encodes CDR1 LGHNA and CDR2 YNFKEQ. The CDR3 is 15 residues long.